Described below is a single T cell receptor (beta chain) sequence and its context. This specimen belongs to a study of PD-1 blockade in classical Hodgkin lymphoma. All patients experienced relapse after autologous stem cell transplantation, and brentuximab vedotin exposure was variable. Germline loops: CDR1 LNHDA, CDR2 SQIVND (reference sequence). CDR3 size: 15 residues. Trimming removed 7 bases from V and 5 bases from J; junction bases left unmatched: 9. Here immunoSEQ multiplex PCR was the method, and the copy in TCRdb shows in-frame clones only, minus some. The table includes approximately 99,000 clones, 81% detected once.

This sequence was found in a human donor with classical Hodgkin lymphoma. This sample comprised peripheral blood mononuclear cells (PBMCs), obtained before the second cycle of nivolumab. The chain employs TRBV19 and TRBJ1-1, with 11 bases fitting TRBD1. CDR3 sequence (DNA): TGTGCCAGTACCAGGACAGGGGGCTCTTCAACTGAAGCTTTCTTT. It encodes CASTRTGGSSTEAFF.